This T cell receptor (beta chain) was recorded in a study of T cell changes during pregnancy in multiple sclerosis. Using immunoSEQ multiplex PCR, the repertoire was profiled, and TCRdb retains in-frame clones only, with some absent. Here the sample spans about 46,000 clones, approximately 91% being singletons. This CDR3 is built from 17 residues. Germline V gives CDR1 LNHNV, CDR2 YYDKDF (reference sequence). V trimming: 0 bases; J trimming: 9 bases; junction bases outside the gene matches: 13. Sequences were derived from CD8+ T cells from peripheral blood mononuclear cells, sampled after pregnancy. The sequence was collected from a female donor with multiple sclerosis, enrolled in a pregnancy study. The chain combines TRBV15 with TRBJ2-1; 8 bases align to TRBD2. CDR3: CATSRERGAGGWGEQFF. The CDR3 nucleotides are TGTGCCACCAGCAGAGAGCGAGGGGCGGGAGGATGGGGTGAGCAGTTCTTC.